A single sample gave rise to the 6 T cell receptor beta chains below, sequenced in a study of human T cells and chemical hapten exposure. Stated time point: patch test 1, 2 weeks after DPC sensitization. Treatment specified: therapeutic diphenylcyclopropenone sensitization with weekly scalp DPC. TCRdb recomputed calls from the RACE reads with MiXCR, one row per CDR3 protein. The data contain some 79,000 distinct CDR3 sequences, about 7.5% of them singletons. Sequencing used whole blood, obtained in connection with sensitization to the hapten diphenylcyclopropenone (DPC). Source of these receptors: a woman aged 25 to 39 with alopecia areata. Some clones in this sample may be carry-over from other donors' samples.

This clonotype was observed a few times. This sequence joins TRBV20-1 and TRBJ1-6, with D hard to call. In germline, CDR1 is DFQATT, CDR2 SNEGSKA (reference sequence). Trimming stripped 2 bases from V and 8 bases from J, with 10 bases between. The CDR3 has 13 amino acids. CDR3 amino acids: CSARPPLDSPLHF. The CDR3 DNA reads TGCAGTGCTAGACCCCCTCTCGATTCACCCCTCCACTTT.

This clonotype was recorded a few times. This chain links TRBV18 with TRBJ1-1; the D gene is possibly TRBD1 (5 bases). The CDR3 runs 13 residues. CDR1 and CDR2 from the germline V gene are KGHSH and LQKENI. Trimming stripped 3 bases from V and 3 bases from J, with 8 bases between. The CDR3 region is CASSPVGDTEAFF. The CDR3 coding sequence is TGTGCCAGCTCACCTGTGGGGGACACTGAAGCTTTCTTT.

CDR3 DNA sequence: TGCAGCGTTGCGGTCGGGACAGGGTCTCTCGATACGCAGTATTTT. It codes for CSVAVGTGSLDTQYF. The genes are TRBV29-1 and TRBJ2-3, with 9 bases matching TRBD1. Germline V gives CDR1 SQVTM, CDR2 ANQGSEA. This CDR3 spans 15 amino acids. V shed 4 bases and J 6 bases; nucleotides not matched to a gene: 11.

This clonotype was seen at least ten times. CDR3 coding DNA: TGTGCCAGCAGTCCCTCGACAGGGGGTGTCTACGAGCAGTACTTC. Its protein product is CASSPSTGGVYEQYF. The chain employs TRBV6-6 and TRBJ2-7; TRBD1 matches at 9 bases. V lost 5 bases, J lost 3 bases, and 8 bases stayed unmatched. From germline, CDR1 is MNHNY and CDR2 SVGAGI (reference sequence). This CDR3 spans 15 amino acids.

This clonotype showed up many times. This chain connects TRBV29-1 to TRBJ2-2; D tentatively fits TRBD1 or TRBD2 (6 bases each). This CDR3 spans 15 amino acids. Between the trimmed V and J ends, which lost 4 bases and 1 base, there was a span of 13 bases. The germline V gene has CDR1 SQVTM and CDR2 ANQGSEA. The CDR3 here is CSVVTGAMNTGELFF. CDR3 bases: TGCAGCGTTGTGACGGGGGCAATGAACACCGGGGAGCTGTTTTTT.

This clonotype was seen a few times. The rearrangement uses TRBV30 and TRBJ2-7; the match to TRBD2 covers 7 bases. The trim removed 2 bases at V and 2 bases at J, leaving 12 bases unmatched. Germline V gene data show CDR1 as GTSNPN and CDR2 as SVGIG (reference sequence). The CDR3 contains 16 residues. CDR3 nucleotide sequence: TGTGCCTGGAGTCCACTTACGATCCGGGGGGCCTACGAGCAGTACTTC. It yields the protein CAWSPLTIRGAYEQYF.